These 27 T cell receptor beta chains were all obtained from the same sample, sequenced in a study of Ad26.COV2.S vaccination and SARS-CoV-2 variants. Treatment of the sample: 15 to 20 received Ad26.COV2.S at low or high dose, single or two shots; roughly 5 received placebo; per-sample allocation not given. Day 63 after the first vaccine or placebo injection was the time point for sampling. Measured with immunoSEQ multiplex PCR; TCRdb has only the in-frame clones, and not every one. The sample contains some 290,000 clones, 70% to 90% of which appear only once. Sequenced material: peripheral blood, taken in a trial of Ad26.COV2.S vaccine versus placebo. All receptors derive from a person between 18 and 59 years old who received the Ad26.COV2.S COVID-19 vaccine or a placebo.

The chain uses TRBV10-3 and TRBJ1-2, with TRBD1 matching 7 bases. From germline, CDR1 is ENHRY and CDR2 SYGVKD. V lost 8 bases and J lost 4; bases outside the gene matches: 4. This CDR3 has 12 amino acids. The CDR3 is CAIRDSGYGYTF. The CDR3 bases are TGTGCCATCCGGGACAGCGGCTATGGCTACACCTTC.

The chain has TRBV6-2 or TRBV6-3 and TRBJ1-2, with D unclear. The ends were cut back, 0 bases at V and 2 bases at J, with 7 bases in the middle. This CDR3 has 14 residues. The germline V gene has CDR1 MNHEY and CDR2 SVGEGT. CDR3 amino acids: CASSYSTGNYGYTF. CDR3 DNA sequence: TGTGCCAGCAGTTACTCGACGGGGAACTATGGCTACACCTTC.

This clone was counted only a few times. The rearrangement links TRBV6-2 or TRBV6-3 to TRBJ2-1; D is perhaps TRBD2 (6 bases). CDR1 and CDR2 from the germline V gene are MNHEY and SVGEGT. With 2 bases removed from V and 13 bases from J, the gap between germline ends came to 21 bases. The CDR3 has 15 residues. The CDR3 protein is CASSYPKTSTKVQFF. CDR3 DNA sequence: TGTGCCAGCAGTTACCCGAAGACTAGTACTAAGGTTCAGTTCTTC.

In the case of this clone: The same CDR3 is also encoded by other DNA sequences in this sample. The rearrangement joins TRBV18 to TRBJ1-2; 9 nucleotides agree with TRBD1. This CDR3 has 13 residues. With 3 bases clipped from V and 4 bases from J, the junction kept 0 bases outside the gene matches. Germline V gene lookup returns CDR1 KGHSH and CDR2 LQKENI. CDR3 sequence (DNA): TGTGCCAGCTCACCGGACAGGGGCTATGGCTACACCTTC. It specifies CASSPDRGYGYTF.

This clone was detected a few times. V usage is TRBV5-1 and J usage is TRBJ1-1, with D hard to call. There are 15 residues in the CDR3. V gave up 0 bases and J gave up 1 base, with 10 bases separating them. Per germline, CDR1 SGHRS and CDR2 YFSETQ. Here the CDR3 DNA reads TGCGCCAGCAGCTTGGAGTCGGATAAGAACACTGAAGCTTTCTTT. Protein sequence: CASSLESDKNTEAFF.

The V and J genes are TRBV6-2 or TRBV6-3 and TRBJ2-7; D unclear. V lost 3 bases, J lost 7 bases, and 7 bases lay in between. CDR3 size: 11 residues. From germline, CDR1 is MNHEY and CDR2 SVGEGT. The CDR3 DNA reads as TGTGCCAGCAGTTATGTCCGTGAGCAGTACTTC. Translation: CASSYVREQYF.

The chain is built from TRBV25-1 and TRBJ2-7, with 7 bases fitting TRBD1. CDR1 is MGHDK, CDR2 SYGVNS, per germline. V lost 6 bases to trimming and J lost 3 bases; unmatched junction nucleotides: 5. The CDR3 has 13 amino acids. The CDR3: CASSRGGNYEQYF. The CDR3 DNA sequence: TGTGCCAGCAGCCGAGGGGGCAACTACGAGCAGTACTTC.

This chain links TRBV20-1 with TRBJ2-1; D is possibly TRBD2 (5 bases). This CDR3 region has 15 residues. Between the trimmed V and J ends, which lost 3 bases and 6 bases, there was a span of 18 bases. The germline V gene has CDR1 DFQATT and CDR2 SNEGSKA (reference sequence). The CDR3 DNA reads as TGCAGTGCTAGTGGTTCCCTCGCGGGTCGCAATGAGCAGTTCTTC. Residues: CSASGSLAGRNEQFF.

The V and J genes are TRBV24-1 and TRBJ2-2; D remains unclear. V dropped 9 bases and J dropped 6 bases, with 16 bases sitting between them. The CDR3 is 14 amino acids. CDR1 and CDR2 (germline): KGHDR, SFDVKD. The CDR3 nucleotides are TGTGCCACCCCCCCCGCGTGGGTGTCCGGGGAGCTGTTTTTT. Its protein is CATPPAWVSGELFF.

The chain couples TRBV19 to TRBJ1-5; D is unclear. The CDR3 extends over 14 amino acids. Germline values: CDR1 LNHDA, CDR2 SQIVND (reference sequence). V was shortened by 2 bases and J by 3 bases, with 8 bases between the two germline ends. The CDR3 DNA is TGTGCCAGTAGTATACCAAGGGTCAATCAGCCCCAGCATTTT. It encodes CASSIPRVNQPQHF.

In its sample, this clone was seen a few times. V gene TRBV5-6 combines with J gene TRBJ1-4; a possible D gene is TRBD1 (5 bases). V dropped 2 bases and J dropped 8 bases, with 13 bases sitting between them. This CDR3 has 14 residues. Germline V gene sequence: CDR1 SGHDT, CDR2 YYEEEE. The CDR3: CASSFPGPGEKLFF. As DNA, the CDR3 is TGTGCCAGCAGCTTCCCAGGGCCAGGAGAAAAACTGTTTTTT.

This sequence joins TRBV10-1 and TRBJ2-3; D may match TRBD1 or TRBD2 (6 bases each). This CDR3 is 13 amino acids long. Trimming pared 11 bases from V and 4 bases from J, leaving 16 bases between. CDR1 and CDR2 (germline): WNHNN, SYGVQD (reference sequence). CDR3 coding DNA: TGCGCCCGCCCTGATGGGGGGCCAGATACGCAGTATTTT. Protein: CARPDGGPDTQYF.

The chain couples TRBV30 to TRBJ1-3; TRBD1 might be the D (5 bases). This CDR3 spans 15 amino acids. The V and J ends lost 0 bases and 3 bases respectively, with 12 bases between them. CDR1 is GTSNPN, CDR2 SVGIG, per germline (reference sequence). Written as DNA, the CDR3 is TGTGCCTGGAGTGTAATTGGGGCTGGTGGAAACACCATATATTTT. It specifies CAWSVIGAGGNTIYF.

The CDR3 region is CASSFKDINTEAFF. CDR3 DNA sequence: TGCGCCAGCAGCTTTAAGGATATTAACACTGAAGCTTTCTTT. The rearrangement uses TRBV5-1 and TRBJ1-1; D unclear. Germline CDR1 and CDR2: SGHRS and YFSETQ. The V and J ends lost 2 bases and 2 bases respectively, with 10 bases between them. The CDR3 extends over 14 amino acids.

The V and J genes are TRBV29-1 and TRBJ1-1; TRBD1 might be the D (6 bases). Trimming cost V 1 base and J 4 bases, with 10 bases left between them. Germline V gives CDR1 SQVTM, CDR2 ANQGSEA. This CDR3 spans 13 amino acids. This CDR3 reads CSVEGRGGTEAFF. The CDR3 nucleotides are TGCAGCGTTGAAGGCAGGGGCGGCACTGAAGCTTTCTTT. The full variable domain, with the rest looked up from reference TRBV29-1 and TRBJ1-1, is SAVISQKPSRDICQRGTSLTIQCQVDSQVTMMFWYRQQPGQSLTLIATANQGSEATYESGFVIDKFPISRPNLTFSTLTVSNMSPEDSSIYLCSVEGRGGTEAFFGQGTRLTVV.

The gene calls are TRBV6-5 and TRBJ2-1, with 7 bases that match TRBD2. Trimming removed 6 bases from V and 5 bases from J; junction bases left unmatched: 4. From germline, CDR1 is MNHEY and CDR2 SVGAGI. CDR3 length equals 13 residues. CDR3 in DNA: TGTGCCAGCAGCTTCGGGGGGAACAATGAGCAGTTCTTC. Translation gives CASSFGGNNEQFF.

The rearrangement joins TRBV5-1 to TRBJ2-2; 9 positions match TRBD1. The germline V gene encodes CDR1 SGHRS and CDR2 YFSETQ. CDR3 length: 14 amino acids. After removal of 4 bases from V and 5 bases from J, the junction contained 3 bases not matched to a gene. The CDR3 DNA reads TGCGCCAGCAGCCGGGACAGGGATACCGGGGAGCTGTTTTTT. Translation: CASSRDRDTGELFF.

This clone showed up just a few times. The chain links TRBV18 to TRBJ2-2, with TRBD2 identical over 8 bases. There are 14 residues in the CDR3. V was pared by 3 bases and J by 3 bases, with 0 bases of the junction left unmatched. Germline CDR1 KGHSH, CDR2 LQKENI. The CDR3 reads CASSPRGDTGELFF. The DNA for the CDR3 is TGTGCCAGCTCACCGCGGGGGGACACCGGGGAGCTGTTTTTT.

V usage is TRBV5-1 and J usage is TRBJ1-1; 8 positions match TRBD1. CDR3 length equals 13 residues. J gave up 3 bases and V 7 bases, and 5 bases lay outside the gene matches. CDR1 and CDR2 from the germline V gene are SGHRS and YFSETQ. The chain's CDR3 is CASSTGGDTEAFF. DNA for the CDR3: TGCGCCAGCTCTACAGGGGGGGACACTGAAGCTTTCTTT.

This clone was seen only once. The V gene is TRBV21-1, the J gene TRBJ2-7; the tabulated D call, TRBD2, remains unverified against the DNA. TRBV21-1 is labeled a pseudogene. The CDR3 contains 16 residues. CDR3 DNA sequence: TGTGCCAGCAGCACCGGTGGCACTAGCGGCTGGGGCGAGCAGTACTTC. Its protein product is CASSTGGTSGWGEQYF.

The chain combines TRBV28 with TRBJ1-2; 8 nucleotides align to TRBD1. The CDR3 consists of 15 residues. Germline V CDR1 and CDR2: MDHEN, SYDVKM. The V and J ends lost 3 bases and 6 bases, in that order; junction bases with no gene match: 9. The CDR3 nucleotides are TGTGCCAGCAGTTTGGGCAGGGGGCGTTTTAATGGCTACACCTTC. Translation: CASSLGRGRFNGYTF.

The rearrangement uses TRBV11-2 and TRBJ2-2, with 11 positions matching TRBD2. Germline CDR1 reads SGHAT; CDR2 reads FQNNGV. This CDR3 is 16 amino acids long. V gave up 3 bases and J gave up 0 bases; unmatched junction bases: 0. The CDR3 reads CASSFSGGANTGELFF. The CDR3 nucleotides are TGTGCCAGCAGCTTTAGCGGGGGGGCGAACACCGGGGAGCTGTTTTTT.

In this sample, this clone turned up a few times. The J gene is TRBJ1-4, the V gene TRBV2; 7 nucleotides agree with TRBD1. The V gene's germline CDR1 is SNHLY and CDR2 FYNNEI. V shed 7 bases and J 8 bases; nucleotides not matched to a gene: 13. The CDR3 sequence is 15 residues long. Here the CDR3 DNA reads TGTGCCAGCACCCTAACTCGGGGACAGCCGGAAAAACTGTTTTTT. Its translation is CASTLTRGQPEKLFF.

The CDR3 loop reads CASSSRLAGTYEQYF. CDR3 nucleotide sequence: TGTGCCAGCAGCTCCAGACTAGCGGGTACCTACGAGCAGTACTTC. The rearrangement links TRBV7-9 to TRBJ2-7; 10 bases are a match to TRBD2. The CDR3 has 15 residues. The germline gives CDR1 SEHNR, CDR2 FQNEAQ (reference sequence). V lost 4 bases to trimming and J lost 2 bases; unmatched junction nucleotides: 5.

This clone was seen only once. Different DNA sequences within this sample yield the same CDR3. V usage is TRBV3-1 (or the pseudogene TRBV3-2) and J usage is TRBJ2-5; TRBD1 agrees at 8 bases. The CDR3 is 14 residues long. CDR1 is LGHDT and CDR2 is YNNKEL in the germline V gene (reference sequence). The V gene end was trimmed by 1 base and the J gene end by 2 bases; junction bases not matched to a gene: 0. CDR3 nucleotides: TGTGCCAGCAGCCAAGGGACAGGGCAAGAGACCCAGTACTTC. Its translation: CASSQGTGQETQYF.

The chain has TRBV7-2 and TRBJ1-5, with D hard to call. Germline CDR1 SGHTA, CDR2 FQGNSA. This CDR3 has 13 residues. V lost 3 bases and J lost 6, with 9 bases in between. CDR3 region: CASSLVGFQPQHF. In nucleotides, the CDR3 is TGTGCCAGCAGCTTGGTCGGGTTTCAGCCCCAGCATTTT.

This clone appeared once. The chain employs TRBV6-5 and TRBJ2-5; perhaps D is TRBD1 or TRBD2 (5 bases each). The germline gives CDR1 MNHEY, CDR2 SVGAGI. This CDR3 comprises 14 residues. Trimming took 4 bases from V and 2 from J, leaving 11 bases between them. CDR3 region: CASSWGRLQETQYF. As DNA, the CDR3 is TGTGCCAGCAGTTGGGGACGGCTGCAAGAGACCCAGTACTTC.